This T cell receptor (beta chain) was identified during a study of identical twins. The donor group consisted entirely of healthy Caucasians. The junction had 9 bases not matched to a gene; V was cut back by 0 bases and J by 1 base. The CDR3 contains 17 residues. Germline CDR1 LNHNV, CDR2 YYDKDF (reference sequence). About this clonotype itself: Its antigen is unidentified.

MiXCR, applied by TCRdb to the 5' RACE reads, yields one record per CDR3 protein. The data hold around 220,000 distinct CDR3 sequences, with about an eighth observed a single time. Study conclusions and caveats: The study based its conclusions on cross-sectional statistical analysis and did not follow the same donors. For cord blood, abundant beta clonotypes had fewer insertions, unlike memory repertoires, which showed none.

This clonotype was sampled from a woman between 18 and 29 years old in good health. The sequenced material came from memory (CD45RO+) T cells sorted from blood. The chain uses TRBV15 and TRBJ2-7; 7 bases align to TRBD2. The DNA of the CDR3 is TGTGCCACCAGCAGAGATCAGGCGGGGGTGAAGTCCTACGAGCAGTACTTC. Its protein is CATSRDQAGVKSYEQYF.